This T cell receptor (beta chain) comes out of a study of blood T cells in healthy people across ages. Using a J-beta primer mix together with a sample-barcoded 5' primer, a second PCR was run for roughly 6 to 12 cycles. One entry per CDR3 protein results from TCRdb running MiXCR on the 5' RACE reads. The table lists fewer than 2 million distinct CDR3 sequences, roughly two fifths of them singletons. Roughly 9 milliliters of peripheral blood were drawn from each donor. This CDR3 is built from 14 residues. Trimming took 0 bases from V and 3 from J; bases not matched to a gene: 5. CDR1 is DFQATT and CDR2 is SNEGSKA in the germline V gene (reference sequence). This clonotype was counted between two and nine times.

This chain connects TRBV20-1 to TRBJ2-7; 7 bases agree with TRBD1. The receptor comes from a human donor in good health. Sample: blood. DNA for the CDR3: TGCAGTGCTAGAGATCGGGACAGAGACTACGAGCAGTACTTC. Residues: CSARDRDRDYEQYF.